These T cell receptor beta chains were read from a single sample in a study of T cells after yellow fever vaccination. TCRdb re-called the 5' RACE reads with MiXCR, one entry per CDR3 protein. Of more than 350,000 distinct CDR3 sequences listed, approximately 10% are singletons. Sequenced material: PBMCs, taken on the day of the first yellow fever vaccination. These receptors all stem from a man younger than 35 who received the YFV17D yellow fever vaccine. CDR3s include the opening cysteine and the closing phenylalanine or tryptophan. The order of the fields is D gene, J gene, clone size, V gene, CDR3 protein. D genes are given only for firm matches. Clone sizes are given selectively: once, few, many, or a class where the clone is expanded.

d_call: TRBD1
j_call: TRBJ2-2
clone_size: many
v_call: TRBV29-1
cdr3_aa: CSIRQGADTGELFF

d_call: TRBD2
j_call: TRBJ2-3
clone_size: .
v_call: TRBV4-3
cdr3_aa: CASSQGAGGHADTQYF

d_call: .
j_call: TRBJ2-1
clone_size: .
v_call: TRBV25-1
cdr3_aa: CASSEWDGRTYNEQFF

d_call: TRBD2
j_call: TRBJ2-5
clone_size: .
v_call: TRBV28
cdr3_aa: CASSGDIGLADQETQYF

d_call: .
j_call: TRBJ1-1
clone_size: few
v_call: TRBV29-1
cdr3_aa: CSVVSKGAFF

d_call: TRBD1
j_call: TRBJ1-4
clone_size: .
v_call: TRBV3-1
cdr3_aa: CASSVRQGWQEKLFF

d_call: .
j_call: TRBJ2-1
clone_size: .
v_call: TRBV11-3
cdr3_aa: CASSRRVNEQFF

d_call: .
j_call: TRBJ1-1
clone_size: few
v_call: TRBV10-3
cdr3_aa: CAISGQVAGDEAFF

d_call: .
j_call: TRBJ1-5
clone_size: .
v_call: TRBV7-9
cdr3_aa: CASSLITPQPQHF

d_call: .
j_call: TRBJ2-1
clone_size: .
v_call: TRBV30
cdr3_aa: CAWILQGRGHNEQFF

d_call: TRBD2
j_call: TRBJ2-5
clone_size: few
v_call: TRBV29-1
cdr3_aa: CSVAARGAQYF

d_call: .
j_call: TRBJ1-1
clone_size: .
v_call: TRBV7-8
cdr3_aa: CASSLQDSPTEAFF

d_call: .
j_call: TRBJ1-2
clone_size: .
v_call: TRBV25-1
cdr3_aa: CASSEYGGKGRSNYGYTF

d_call: .
j_call: TRBJ2-1
clone_size: .
v_call: TRBV7-3
cdr3_aa: CASSPGTSYNEQFF

d_call: .
j_call: TRBJ1-2
clone_size: few
v_call: TRBV7-2
cdr3_aa: CASRTGVGVVGYTF

d_call: TRBD2
j_call: TRBJ2-1
clone_size: .
v_call: TRBV12-3/TRBV12-4
cdr3_aa: CASGSSTSGWDNEQFF

d_call: TRBD1
j_call: TRBJ2-6
clone_size: .
v_call: TRBV12-3/TRBV12-4
cdr3_aa: CTSRESGQSISGANVLTF

d_call: .
j_call: TRBJ1-2
clone_size: many
v_call: TRBV6-6
cdr3_aa: CASSPDSYGYTF

d_call: TRBD1
j_call: TRBJ1-4
clone_size: few
v_call: TRBV7-2
cdr3_aa: CASSSGQGVKLFF

d_call: .
j_call: TRBJ1-2
clone_size: .
v_call: TRBV6-5
cdr3_aa: CASSYFRSGSSYGYTF

d_call: .
j_call: TRBJ1-3
clone_size: .
v_call: TRBV4-3
cdr3_aa: CASSQVRQEPGNTIYF

d_call: .
j_call: TRBJ2-7
clone_size: few
v_call: TRBV30
cdr3_aa: CAWSERREQYF

d_call: TRBD1
j_call: TRBJ2-1
clone_size: few
v_call: TRBV7-3
cdr3_aa: CASSSTGLIDEQFF

d_call: TRBD2
j_call: TRBJ2-1
clone_size: .
v_call: TRBV10-2
cdr3_aa: CASGTSGFEQFF

d_call: .
j_call: TRBJ2-4
clone_size: many
v_call: TRBV6-2/TRBV6-3
cdr3_aa: CASSYPIAEILAKNIQYF

d_call: .
j_call: TRBJ1-4
clone_size: few
v_call: TRBV23-1
cdr3_aa: CASSPTRRATNEKLFF

d_call: .
j_call: TRBJ2-3
clone_size: few
v_call: TRBV5-1
cdr3_aa: CASSVDQGLTDTQYF

d_call: .
j_call: TRBJ2-2
clone_size: many
v_call: TRBV7-2
cdr3_aa: CASSLGWRGGELFF

d_call: TRBD2
j_call: TRBJ2-7
clone_size: .
v_call: TRBV29-1
cdr3_aa: CSALGGVHSSHEQYF

d_call: TRBD1
j_call: TRBJ2-1
clone_size: few
v_call: TRBV20-1
cdr3_aa: CSPRGQFEQFF

d_call: TRBD1
j_call: TRBJ1-3
clone_size: few
v_call: TRBV7-8
cdr3_aa: CASSIGTGVGNTIYF

d_call: .
j_call: TRBJ2-2
clone_size: .
v_call: TRBV7-6
cdr3_aa: CASSVRQSTGELFF

d_call: TRBD2
j_call: TRBJ2-1
clone_size: many
v_call: TRBV6-5
cdr3_aa: CASSYSGGTYNEQFF

d_call: .
j_call: TRBJ1-5
clone_size: .
v_call: TRBV6-2/TRBV6-3
cdr3_aa: CASSYGGGQPQHF

d_call: .
j_call: TRBJ2-5
clone_size: .
v_call: TRBV29-1
cdr3_aa: CSVEESGIEETQYF

d_call: .
j_call: TRBJ2-7
clone_size: .
v_call: TRBV29-1
cdr3_aa: CSVAADSYEQYF

d_call: .
j_call: TRBJ1-1
clone_size: few
v_call: TRBV27
cdr3_aa: CASSPGQSTEAFF

d_call: .
j_call: TRBJ1-2
clone_size: .
v_call: TRBV29-1
cdr3_aa: CSAGPEGGYTF

d_call: .
j_call: TRBJ2-2
clone_size: many
v_call: TRBV12-3/TRBV12-4
cdr3_aa: CASSLGLSAYMADTGELFF

d_call: .
j_call: TRBJ2-7
clone_size: few
v_call: TRBV4-2
cdr3_aa: CASSQDVETGEQYF

d_call: TRBD2
j_call: TRBJ2-2
clone_size: many
v_call: TRBV6-6
cdr3_aa: CASRGGANTGELFF

d_call: .
j_call: TRBJ2-5
clone_size: .
v_call: TRBV18
cdr3_aa: CASSPRAEETQYF

d_call: TRBD2
j_call: TRBJ2-1
clone_size: .
v_call: TRBV24-1
cdr3_aa: CATSDFGRGGAVNEQFF

d_call: .
j_call: TRBJ1-4
clone_size: .
v_call: TRBV7-2
cdr3_aa: CATQQSTNEKLFF

d_call: TRBD2
j_call: TRBJ2-1
clone_size: few
v_call: TRBV20-1
cdr3_aa: CSARGLTGGDNEQFF

d_call: TRBD1
j_call: TRBJ1-6
clone_size: .
v_call: TRBV20-1
cdr3_aa: CSASDPGQSINSPLHF

d_call: .
j_call: TRBJ1-1
clone_size: .
v_call: TRBV4-3
cdr3_aa: CASSQDNRGRTEAFF

d_call: TRBD2
j_call: TRBJ2-5
clone_size: .
v_call: TRBV7-9
cdr3_aa: CASSYVSAGGQETQYF

d_call: .
j_call: TRBJ2-7
clone_size: .
v_call: TRBV5-1
cdr3_aa: CASSQDGSYEQYF

d_call: .
j_call: TRBJ2-3
clone_size: .
v_call: TRBV7-2
cdr3_aa: CASSPGLYTDTQYF

d_call: .
j_call: TRBJ2-3
clone_size: few
v_call: TRBV10-3
cdr3_aa: CAISELGTDTQYF

d_call: TRBD2
j_call: TRBJ2-1
clone_size: many
v_call: TRBV5-1
cdr3_aa: CASSSVVDGGSYNEQFF

d_call: .
j_call: TRBJ1-5
clone_size: .
v_call: TRBV6-1
cdr3_aa: CASSAPDKGDQPQHF

d_call: .
j_call: TRBJ2-1
clone_size: few
v_call: TRBV28
cdr3_aa: CASTRGRGGYNEQFF